This T cell receptor beta chain was obtained from a study of shared clonotypes between healthy human individuals. Study-level background: Each donor's CD4 naive and CD4 memory cells filled three plates apiece, CD8 naive two, and CD8 memory one.

To note about this clone: Its antigen remains unidentified.

The repertoire was sequenced with immunoSEQ multiplex PCR; TCRdb's copy has only in-frame clones and lacks some. The sample holds a few hundred thousand clones; 95% to 98% are singletons and the top ten take 0.057%. The CDR3 runs 15 residues. Germline trimming cut 2 bases from V and 4 bases from J; bases unmatched to any gene: 6. Germline V gives CDR1 SGHTA, CDR2 FQGTGA. Donors were healthy HIV-negative adults without recently reported acute infections or vaccinations. Study results and caveats: The donor pool, a small one, limited the genetic and exposure-history diversity represented. An anticipated effect of sequencing depth on clonotype sharing among donors was recognized.

The genes are TRBV7-3 and TRBJ2-7; 9 bases map to TRBD2. Specimen: naive CD4+ T cells sorted from blood. Subset defined: CD45RA+ positively selected. This TCR derives from a woman aged 25 to 45 in good health. As DNA, the CDR3 is TGTGCCAGCAGCTTAGAGTCTAGCGGGAAGTACGAGCAGTACTTC. Translating gives CASSLESSGKYEQYF.